Listed below are T cell receptor beta chains from one sample, sequenced in a study of T-cell reconstitution after alpha-beta-depleted transplantation in children. TCRdb independently ran MiXCR on the PCR reads; one entry per CDR3 protein. Among about 510,000 distinct CDR3 sequences listed, over 10% were seen once. This sample comprised PBMCs, mostly from graft donor cells, obtained 180 days after TCRalphabeta/CD19-depleted stem cell transplant. These receptors were obtained from a female patient aged 2 to 10 who had a stem cell transplant for aplastic anemia, so the T cells may come from the graft donor. CDR3s include the opening cysteine and the closing phenylalanine or tryptophan. D genes are given only for firm matches. A clone size is listed for some rows: how often the clone was seen (once, few, many), or a class if it is expanded.

cdr3_aa,cdr3_nt,v_call,j_call,clone_size,d_call
CASNSGGAPYNEQFF,TGTGCCAGCAACTCCGGGGGGGCCCCCTACAATGAGCAGTTCTTC,TRBV9,TRBJ2-1,few,TRBD2
CASSLTRPDTQYF,TGTGCCAGCAGCTTAACTAGGCCAGATACGCAGTATTTT,TRBV7-9,TRBJ2-3,few,NA
CAISDEAYEQYF,TGTGCCATCAGTGATGAAGCCTACGAGCAGTACTTC,TRBV10-3,TRBJ2-7,many,NA
CSASSGNTEAFF,TGCAGTGCTTCCTCGGGGAACACTGAAGCTTTCTTT,TRBV20-1,TRBJ1-1,many,NA
CASSLDLNAHEQYF,TGTGCCAGCAGCTTGGACCTAAACGCACACGAGCAGTACTTC,TRBV5-5,TRBJ2-7,few,NA
CASSGGGREFTDTQYF,TGTGCCAGCAGCGGGGGCGGGAGGGAGTTCACAGATACGCAGTATTTT,TRBV7-9,TRBJ2-3,few,TRBD2
CATSRDSQPQHF,TGTGCCACCAGCAGAGATTCCCAGCCCCAGCATTTT,TRBV15,TRBJ1-5,many,NA
CASSDLAGAGNEQFF,TGTGCCAGCAGCGATCTAGCGGGAGCGGGCAATGAGCAGTTCTTC,TRBV9,TRBJ2-1,few,TRBD2
CASSYGRNYGYTF,TGTGCCAGCAGTTATGGTAGAAACTATGGCTACACCTTC,TRBV6-5,TRBJ1-2,NA,NA
CSVHDMNTEAFF,TGCAGCGTTCACGACATGAACACTGAAGCTTTCTTT,TRBV29-1,TRBJ1-1,NA,NA
CAIGRLALPYEQYF,TGTGCCATCGGGCGACTAGCCCTCCCCTACGAGCAGTACTTC,TRBV11-2,TRBJ2-7,NA,TRBD2
CASSQESLDRMIDYLSNQPQHF,TGCGCCAGCAGCCAAGAGTCCTTGGATCGGATGATTGATTACCTTAGCAATCAGCCCCAGCATTTT,TRBV4-1,TRBJ1-5,few,NA
CASSLEISRGGKHIQYF,TGTGCCAGCAGTTTAGAGATATCGCGGGGCGGCAAACACATTCAGTACTTC,TRBV12-3/TRBV12-4,TRBJ2-4,NA,NA
CAISEWGDYYSYNEQFF,TGTGCCATCAGTGAGTGGGGGGATTACTACTCCTACAATGAGCAGTTCTTC,TRBV10-3,TRBJ2-1,NA,NA
CSARDLPGAFMDEQFF,TGCAGTGCTAGAGATCTCCCAGGGGCCTTCATGGATGAGCAGTTCTTC,TRBV20-1,TRBJ2-1,few,NA
CASSPLSGQGTGANVLTF,TGTGCCAGCTCACCATTGTCAGGACAGGGAACTGGGGCCAACGTCCTGACTTTC,TRBV18,TRBJ2-6,NA,TRBD1
CASSSRYSNQPQHF,TGTGCCAGCAGTTCGAGGTATAGCAATCAGCCCCAGCATTTT,TRBV6-5,TRBJ1-5,many,NA
CASRKGRTDTQYF,TGTGCCAGCAGGAAGGGGAGGACAGATACGCAGTATTTT,TRBV7-3,TRBJ2-3,few,NA
CASSKEGRDRGLTGELFF,TGTGCCAGCAGCAAAGAAGGCCGGGACAGGGGGCTTACCGGGGAGCTGTTTTTT,TRBV21-1,TRBJ2-2,many,NA
CSARDPRVGEKLFF,TGCAGTGCTAGAGATCCCAGGGTTGGTGAAAAACTGTTTTTT,TRBV20-1,TRBJ1-4,NA,NA
CASSTIGGGWGETQYF,TGTGCCAGCAGCACAATAGGAGGGGGCTGGGGAGAGACCCAGTACTTC,TRBV7-8,TRBJ2-5,many,NA
CASSLGRGTSSFSGANVLTF,TGTGCCAGCAGCTTAGGACGGGGGACCAGCTCTTTCTCTGGGGCCAACGTCCTGACTTTC,TRBV7-6,TRBJ2-6,few,NA
CASSTQREGYNEQFF,TGTGCCAGTAGTACTCAGCGGGAGGGGTACAATGAGCAGTTCTTC,TRBV19,TRBJ2-1,NA,TRBD2